This T cell receptor beta chain comes out of a study of blood T cell repertoires in COVID-19. Study-level background: PBMCs, B-cell-depleted T cells, or T cells were the source of the cDNA or gDNA that made up the material.

Germline-derived CDR1 and CDR2 are SGHDT and YYEEEE. The CDR3 is 16 residues long. Trimming left V 3 bases short and J 0 bases short, with 15 bases between. Study processing details: Quantification of nucleated cells was approximated via reference gene primer amplification. The table came from immunoSEQ multiplex PCR; TCRdb's copy has only in-frame clones and leaves some out. Clone size and V and J calls were adopted from that table, with D and trimming inferred from the DNA. Of 260,000 or so clones listed, roughly 85% are singletons. Allocation to cohorts depended on clinical history reported by the participants.

This sequence was found in a woman in her 40s who had been exposed to COVID-19. The sequencing sample was made of PBMCs or T cells enriched from blood (not recorded which). This rearrangement joins TRBV5-6 to TRBJ1-1; no clear D. The CDR3 coding sequence is TGTGCCAGCAGCTCAATGGGCCTCATCCTGAACACTGAAGCTTTCTTT. This translates into CASSSMGLILNTEAFF.